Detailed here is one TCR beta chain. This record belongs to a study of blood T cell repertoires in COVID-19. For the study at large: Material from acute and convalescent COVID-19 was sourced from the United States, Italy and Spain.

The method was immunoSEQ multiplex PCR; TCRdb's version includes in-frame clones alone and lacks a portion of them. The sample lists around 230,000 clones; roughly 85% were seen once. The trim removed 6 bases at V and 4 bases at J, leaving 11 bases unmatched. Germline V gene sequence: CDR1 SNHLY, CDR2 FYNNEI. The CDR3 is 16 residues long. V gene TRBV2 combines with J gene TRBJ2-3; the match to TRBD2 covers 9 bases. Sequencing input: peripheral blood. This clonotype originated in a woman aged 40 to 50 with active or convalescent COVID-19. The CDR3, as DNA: TGTGCCAGCAGGCGGGGGGGGCCAATGGAAGCAGATACGCAGTATTTT. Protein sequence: CASRRGGPMEADTQYF.